This entry lists 20 T cell receptor beta chains sequenced from one sample in a study of cytomegalovirus exposure and HLA in healthy donors. The PCR had 60 Vbeta and 13 Jbeta primers. Sequencing was performed with immunoSEQ multiplex PCR; in TCRdb, only in-frame clones are kept and a portion is missing. The sample carries about 160,000 clones, roughly 85% recorded once. The specimen sequenced was PBMCs. Receptor source: a woman in her forties or fifties in good health and CMV-seropositive.

The chain has TRBV6-1 and TRBJ2-1; 7 nucleotides align to TRBD1. The CDR3 sequence is 15 residues long. V lost 1 base and J lost 6; bases outside the gene matches: 6. CDR1 and CDR2 (germline): MNHNS, SASEGT. The CDR3 spells CASSEEGAVINEQFF. CDR3 nucleotide sequence: TGTGCCAGCAGTGAAGAGGGGGCCGTGATCAATGAGCAGTTCTTC.

The chain employs TRBV27 and TRBJ2-7; D is perhaps TRBD1 (6 bases). CDR1 and CDR2 from the germline V gene are MNHEY and SMNVEV (reference sequence). The CDR3 spans 13 residues. V shed 5 bases and J shed 3 bases, with 11 bases lying between them. The CDR3 is CASSDSQGYEQYF. The CDR3 bases are TGTGCCAGCAGTGACTCACAGGGCTACGAGCAGTACTTC.

This chain joins TRBV6-1 and TRBJ1-1, with D maybe TRBD1 (6 bases). This CDR3 spans 12 amino acids. The V gene lost 8 bases and the J gene lost 3 bases, with 10 bases spanning the gap. Germline V gives CDR1 MNHNS, CDR2 SASEGT. CDR3 sequence (DNA): TGTGCCAGCTGTACAGGGCACACTGAAGCTTTCTTT. Its translation: CASCTGHTEAFF.

A few counts support this clone. This chain connects TRBV2 to TRBJ2-7; D possibly corresponds to TRBD2 (7 bases). Germline CDR1 and CDR2: SNHLY and FYNNEI. This CDR3 is 15 amino acids long. Trimming took 6 bases from V and 2 from J, leaving 17 bases between them. The CDR3 DNA reads TGTGCCAGCAGCGGCTGGGGGGGCGCTCCCTACGAGCAGTACTTC. Its protein is CASSGWGGAPYEQYF.

The rearrangement joins TRBV5-4 to TRBJ2-7; D is unresolved. V lost 4 bases to trimming and J lost 4 bases, with 9 bases between them. CDR3 size: 12 residues. CDR1 and CDR2 from the germline V gene are SGHNT and YYREEE (reference sequence). DNA for the CDR3: TGTGCCAGCAGCGTGGATAATTACGAGCAGTACTTC. Translated: CASSVDNYEQYF.

This clone was observed a few times. The chain couples TRBV2 to TRBJ1-1, with TRBD1 as a possible D gene (6 bases). This CDR3 contains 14 residues. Trimming stripped 7 bases from V and 4 bases from J, with 16 bases between. The V gene's germline CDR1 is SNHLY and CDR2 FYNNEI. CDR3 nucleotides: TGTGCCAGCACTCGACAGGTATGGGGCACTGAAGCTTTCTTT. It is translated as CASTRQVWGTEAFF.

This clone was counted once. This rearrangement joins TRBV2 to TRBJ2-1; D unresolved. Germline lookup yields CDR1 SNHLY and CDR2 FYNNEI. V lost 3 bases and J 4 bases, leaving 13 bases between the germline ends. CDR3 length: 15 residues. In DNA, the CDR3 is TGTGCCAGCAGTGAGACCAGGCGTAGTTACAATGAGCAGTTCTTC. This sequence encodes CASSETRRSYNEQFF.

J is TRBJ1-3 and V is TRBV6-6; 7 nucleotides match TRBD1. Trimming took 5 bases from V and 0 from J; bases not matched to a gene: 7. The CDR3 sequence is 16 residues long. The germline V gene encodes CDR1 MNHNY and CDR2 SVGAGI (reference sequence). The CDR3 is CASSRDSYDSGNTIYF. Written as DNA, the CDR3 is TGTGCCAGCAGTAGGGACAGCTACGACTCTGGAAACACCATATATTTT.

The chain carries TRBV11-2 and TRBJ1-1; D is uncertain. The CDR3 sequence is 14 residues long. Germline V CDR1 and CDR2: SGHAT, FQNNGV. Trimming cost V 0 bases and J 3 bases, with 8 bases left between them. In DNA form, the CDR3 reads TGTGCCAGCAGCTTAGATATTCAGTACACTGAAGCTTTCTTT. This encodes CASSLDIQYTEAFF.

The rearrangement uses TRBV19 and TRBJ2-3, with 9 nucleotides matching TRBD2. CDR3 length: 15 residues. Germline V gene data show CDR1 as LNHDA and CDR2 as SQIVND (reference sequence). J gave up 0 bases and V 5 bases, and 3 bases lay outside the gene matches. In DNA, the CDR3 is TGTGCCAGTAGTCGACTAGCGGCTAGCACAGATACGCAGTATTTT. Translating gives CASSRLAASTDTQYF.

The chain is built from TRBV28 and TRBJ2-7; 7 nucleotides align to TRBD1. CDR1 is MDHEN, CDR2 SYDVKM, per germline. J was trimmed by 3 bases and V by 4 bases; bases with no gene match: 15. The CDR3 is 17 residues long. The CDR3 spells CASSSDREVGLNYEQYF. CDR3 coding DNA: TGTGCCAGCAGTTCTGACAGGGAAGTGGGCTTGAACTACGAGCAGTACTTC.

The chain links TRBV5-6 to TRBJ2-1; 7 bases agree with TRBD1. J lost 3 bases, V lost 4 bases, and 7 bases had no gene match. Germline values: CDR1 SGHDT, CDR2 YYEEEE. The CDR3 has 15 residues. The CDR3 DNA reads as TGTGCCAGCAGCGACGGGACAGTTGGCTACAATGAGCAGTTCTTC. It specifies CASSDGTVGYNEQFF.

The chain links TRBV19 to TRBJ1-5; D is uncertain. The CDR3 consists of 15 residues. Trimming stripped 1 base from V and 2 bases from J, with 9 bases between. Germline V gene data show CDR1 as LNHDA and CDR2 as SQIVND (reference sequence). The CDR3 spells CASSIGRAGNQPQHF. The DNA of the CDR3 is TGTGCCAGTAGTATAGGGAGAGCGGGCAATCAGCCCCAGCATTTT.

The V and J genes are TRBV19 and TRBJ2-1; D may be TRBD2 (6 bases). The CDR3 is 16 amino acids. The V and J ends lost 0 bases and 0 bases respectively, with 9 bases between them. In germline, CDR1 is LNHDA, CDR2 SQIVND (reference sequence). The CDR3 sequence is CASSIEAGSSYNEQFF. CDR3 DNA: TGTGCCAGTAGTATAGAAGCGGGCAGCTCCTACAATGAGCAGTTCTTC.

The rearrangement joins TRBV4-1 to TRBJ2-5, with 7 bases aligning to TRBD1. Germline V gene data show CDR1 as MGHRA and CDR2 as YSYEKL. Trimming took 4 bases from V and 2 from J; bases not matched to a gene: 7. This CDR3 is built from 15 residues. CDR3 coding DNA: TGCGCCAGCAGCCGAGGGGGCGCAGGGCAAGAGACCCAGTACTTC. The encoded protein is CASSRGGAGQETQYF.

The chain carries TRBV6-5 and TRBJ1-1; 10 bases are shared with TRBD1. Germline V lookup: CDR1 MNHEY, CDR2 SVGAGI. This CDR3 is built from 14 residues. V shed 2 bases, J shed 4 bases, and the junction held 1 base outside the gene matches. As DNA, the CDR3 is TGTGCCAGCAGTTACCGGACAGGGGGCACTGAAGCTTTCTTT. As protein: CASSYRTGGTEAFF.

Comments on this clone: The junction shows a germline mismatch at one end, possibly a read error. This CDR3 is CASSLDPGGEKLFF. As DNA, the CDR3 is TGTGCCAGCAGTTTGGACCCCGGTGGTGAAAAACTGTTTTTT. The chain couples TRBV5-4 to TRBJ1-4, with D unclear. The CDR3 is made up of 14 amino acids. Germline V CDR1 and CDR2: SGHNT, YYREEE (reference sequence).

This rearrangement joins TRBV6-5 to TRBJ1-2, with D maybe TRBD1 (5 bases). Germline CDR1 is MNHEY and CDR2 is SVGAGI. The CDR3 is made up of 16 amino acids. The germline V and J ends were trimmed by 0 bases and 3 bases, with 14 bases remaining between them. The CDR3: CASSYSMGRVDYGYTF. CDR3 nucleotides: TGTGCCAGCAGTTACTCGATGGGCAGGGTAGACTATGGCTACACCTTC.

V gene TRBV4-1 combines with J gene TRBJ2-2; D is unclear. V lost 4 bases and J 9 bases, leaving 18 bases between the germline ends. The CDR3 contains 15 residues. The germline gives CDR1 MGHRA, CDR2 YSYEKL. The CDR3 nucleotides are TGCGCCAGCAGCCCAAGACCGGGTCCCCACCGGGAGCTGTTTTTT. It yields the protein CASSPRPGPHRELFF.

V gene TRBV7-3 combines with J gene TRBJ2-7; 9 nucleotides match TRBD2. The CDR3 covers 14 residues. Germline CDR1 SGHTA, CDR2 FQGTGA. V dropped 5 bases and J dropped 3; count of bases not matched to a gene: 5. DNA of the CDR3: TGTGCCAGCAGCGTGACTAGCGGAAACTACGAGCAGTACTTC. Encoded protein: CASSVTSGNYEQYF. The full variable domain, with the rest looked up from reference TRBV7-3 and TRBJ2-7, is GAGVSQTPSNKVTEKGKYVELRCDPISGHTALYWYRQSLGQGPEFLIYFQGTGAADDSGLPNDRFFAVRPEGSVSTLKIQRTERGDSAVYLCASSVTSGNYEQYFGPGTRLTVT.